The subject of this entry is one T cell receptor (beta chain). Antigen: not known. TRB cDNA libraries were made by UMI-labeled 5' RACE. TCRdb reanalyzed the 5' RACE reads, giving one entry per CDR3 protein sequence and no DNA. The listing records roughly 55,000 distinct CDR3 sequences. The CDR3 length is 15 residues. This entry belongs to a study of CXCR3-negative and CXCR3-positive naive CD8 T cells. General study points: Against CXCR3-negative naive cells, CXCR3-positive naive cells showed more hydrophobic TRB CDR3s. The TRBV-TRBJ usage of naive CXCR3-negative and CXCR3-positive cells was similar, but that of memory cells differed.

CD45RO-CCR7+CD27+CD95- marked naive CD8+ T cells. This chain connects TRBV12-3 or TRBV12-4 to TRBJ2-1. Material: naive CXCR3+ CD8+ T cells from blood. As for subset: CD45RO-CCR7+CD27+CD95- naive CD8+ T cells expressing CXCR3 (TNR3+). The origin of this receptor is a human donor in good health. Some clones in this sample may be carry-over from other donors' samples. The CDR3 here is CASSSDGESYNEQFF.